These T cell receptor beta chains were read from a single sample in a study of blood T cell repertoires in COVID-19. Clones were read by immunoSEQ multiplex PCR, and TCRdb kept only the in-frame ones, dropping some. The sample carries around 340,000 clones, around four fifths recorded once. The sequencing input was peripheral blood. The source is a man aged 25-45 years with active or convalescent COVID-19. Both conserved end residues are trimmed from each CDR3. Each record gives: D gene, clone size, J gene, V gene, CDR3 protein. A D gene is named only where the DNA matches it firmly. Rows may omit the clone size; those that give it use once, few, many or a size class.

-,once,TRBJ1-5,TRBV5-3,ARSGGPQH
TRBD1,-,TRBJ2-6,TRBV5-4,ASSLIGTVLYGANVLT
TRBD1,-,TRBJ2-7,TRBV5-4,ASSLVTWTGIYEQY
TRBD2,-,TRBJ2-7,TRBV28,ASGGTSGVTEQY
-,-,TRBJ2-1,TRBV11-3,ASSPFEGGHYNEQF
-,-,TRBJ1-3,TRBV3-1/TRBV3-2,ASSQGGREYGNTIY
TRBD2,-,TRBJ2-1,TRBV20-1,SARTSVEQF
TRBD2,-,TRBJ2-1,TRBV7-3,ASSFSGGNNEQF
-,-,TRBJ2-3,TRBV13,ASSLERRSTDTQY
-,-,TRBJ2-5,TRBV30,AWSQEETQY
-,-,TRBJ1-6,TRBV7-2,ASSLRRELNSPLH
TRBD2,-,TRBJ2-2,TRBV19,ASTSETSGSRSTGELF
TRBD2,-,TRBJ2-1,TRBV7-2,ASRPTSGSTVYEQF
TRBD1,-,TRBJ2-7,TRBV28,ASSTGTATYEQY
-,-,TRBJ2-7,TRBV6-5,ASSHLPVEQY
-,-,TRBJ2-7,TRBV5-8,ASRASGVYEQY
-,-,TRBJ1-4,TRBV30,AWKGDNNEKLF
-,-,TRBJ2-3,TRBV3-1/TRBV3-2,ASSPRIRTDTQY
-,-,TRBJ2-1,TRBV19,ASSRGAGALSNEQF
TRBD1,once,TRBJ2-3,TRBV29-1,SVEGAGTGWTDTQY
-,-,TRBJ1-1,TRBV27,ASSLTYRVMNTEAF
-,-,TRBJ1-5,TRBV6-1,ASSEALPGRGLYSNQPQH
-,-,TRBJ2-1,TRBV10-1,ASSESAGPASYNEQF
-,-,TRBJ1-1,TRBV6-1,ASSEASPYTEAF
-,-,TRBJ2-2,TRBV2,ASSQGLLLTGELF
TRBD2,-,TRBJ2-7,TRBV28,ASRLGTSGSYEQY
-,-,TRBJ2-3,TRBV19,ASSTSGDTQY
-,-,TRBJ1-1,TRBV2,ASSERDILAF